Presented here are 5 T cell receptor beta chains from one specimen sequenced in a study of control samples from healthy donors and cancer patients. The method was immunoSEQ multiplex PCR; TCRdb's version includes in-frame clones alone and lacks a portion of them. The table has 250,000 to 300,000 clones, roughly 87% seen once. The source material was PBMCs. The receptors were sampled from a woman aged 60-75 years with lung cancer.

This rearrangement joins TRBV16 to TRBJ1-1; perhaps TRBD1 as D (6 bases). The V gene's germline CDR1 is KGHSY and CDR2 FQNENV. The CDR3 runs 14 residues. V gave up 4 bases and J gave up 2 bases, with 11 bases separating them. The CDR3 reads CASSPSDRNTEAFF. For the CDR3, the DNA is TGTGCCAGCAGCCCATCGGACAGAAACACTGAAGCTTTCTTT.

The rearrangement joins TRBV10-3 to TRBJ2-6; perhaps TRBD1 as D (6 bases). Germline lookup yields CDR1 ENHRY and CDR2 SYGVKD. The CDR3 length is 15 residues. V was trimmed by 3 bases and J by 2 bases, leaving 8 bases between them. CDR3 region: CAISEWGPGANVLTF. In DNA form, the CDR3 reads TGTGCCATCAGTGAATGGGGGCCTGGGGCCAACGTCCTGACTTTC.

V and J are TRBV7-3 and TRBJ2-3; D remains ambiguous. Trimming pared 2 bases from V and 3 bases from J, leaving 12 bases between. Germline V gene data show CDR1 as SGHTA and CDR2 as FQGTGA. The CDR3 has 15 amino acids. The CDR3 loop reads CASSLAYERTDTQYF. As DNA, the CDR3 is TGTGCCAGCAGCTTAGCTTATGAACGAACAGATACGCAGTATTTT.

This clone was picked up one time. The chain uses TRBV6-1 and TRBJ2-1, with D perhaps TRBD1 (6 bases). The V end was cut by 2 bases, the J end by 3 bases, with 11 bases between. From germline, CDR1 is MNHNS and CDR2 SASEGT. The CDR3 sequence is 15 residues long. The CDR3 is CASSEQGQDYNEQFF. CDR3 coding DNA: TGTGCCAGCAGTGAACAGGGACAAGACTACAATGAGCAGTTCTTC.

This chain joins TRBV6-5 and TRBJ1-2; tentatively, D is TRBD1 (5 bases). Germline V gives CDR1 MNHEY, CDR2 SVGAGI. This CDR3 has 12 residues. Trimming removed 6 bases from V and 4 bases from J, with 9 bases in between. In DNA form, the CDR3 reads TGTGCCAGCAGCCGGGACGGCTATGGCTACACCTTC. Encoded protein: CASSRDGYGYTF.